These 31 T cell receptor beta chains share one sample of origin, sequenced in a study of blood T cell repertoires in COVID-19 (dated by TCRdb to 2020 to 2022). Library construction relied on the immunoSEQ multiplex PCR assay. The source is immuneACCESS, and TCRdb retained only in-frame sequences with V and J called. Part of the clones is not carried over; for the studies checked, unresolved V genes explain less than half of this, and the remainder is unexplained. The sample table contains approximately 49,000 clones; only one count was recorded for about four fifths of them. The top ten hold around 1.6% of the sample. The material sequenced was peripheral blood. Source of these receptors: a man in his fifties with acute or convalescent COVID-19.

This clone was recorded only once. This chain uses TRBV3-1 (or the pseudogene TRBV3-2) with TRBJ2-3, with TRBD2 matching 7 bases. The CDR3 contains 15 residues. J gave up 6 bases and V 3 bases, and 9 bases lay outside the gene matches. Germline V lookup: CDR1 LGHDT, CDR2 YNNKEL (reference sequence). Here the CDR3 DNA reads TGTGCCAGCAGCCACTGGACTAGTATCAGGGATACGCAGTATTTT. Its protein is CASSHWTSIRDTQYF.

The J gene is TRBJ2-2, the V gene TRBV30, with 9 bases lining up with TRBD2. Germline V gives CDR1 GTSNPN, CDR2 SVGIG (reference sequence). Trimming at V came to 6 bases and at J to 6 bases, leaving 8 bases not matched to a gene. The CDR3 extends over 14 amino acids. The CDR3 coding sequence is TGTGCCTGTTATAGCGGGGGTTTGGCCGGGGAGCTGTTTTTT. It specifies CACYSGGLAGELFF.

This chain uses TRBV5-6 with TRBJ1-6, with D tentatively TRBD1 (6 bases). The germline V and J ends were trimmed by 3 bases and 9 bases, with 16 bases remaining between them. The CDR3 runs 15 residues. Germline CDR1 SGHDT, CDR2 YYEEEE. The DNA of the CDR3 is TGTGCCAGCAGCTCTCCGAGGGGGATGAGTTCACCCCTCCACTTT. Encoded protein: CASSSPRGMSSPLHF.

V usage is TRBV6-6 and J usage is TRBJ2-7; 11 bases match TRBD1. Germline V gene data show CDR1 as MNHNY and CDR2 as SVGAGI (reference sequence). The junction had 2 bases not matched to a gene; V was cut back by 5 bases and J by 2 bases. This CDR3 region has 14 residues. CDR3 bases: TGTGCCAGCAGTACGGGACAGGGGGCCTACGAGCAGTACTTC. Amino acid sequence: CASSTGQGAYEQYF.

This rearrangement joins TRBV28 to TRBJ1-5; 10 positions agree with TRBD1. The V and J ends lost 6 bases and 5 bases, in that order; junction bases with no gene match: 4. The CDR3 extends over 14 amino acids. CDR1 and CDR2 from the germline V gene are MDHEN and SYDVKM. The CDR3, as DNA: TGTGCCAGCAGACGACAGGGGGCGCATCAGCCCCAGCATTTT. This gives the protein CASRRQGAHQPQHF.

The CDR3 protein is CASNRGGQGGNTIYF. CDR3 in DNA: TGTGCCAGCAATCGTGGCGGCCAGGGGGGAAACACCATATATTTT. This chain links TRBV28 with TRBJ1-3; D might be TRBD1 (6 bases). This CDR3 has 15 residues. Germline loops: CDR1 MDHEN, CDR2 SYDVKM. Trimming pared 7 bases from V and 4 bases from J, leaving 17 bases between.

CDR3 sequence reads: CASSSGSRQGLLGYTF. The CDR3 DNA reads TGTGCCAGCAGCTCCGGGAGTCGGCAGGGTCTTCTTGGCTACACCTTC. This sequence joins TRBV7-9 and TRBJ1-2; TRBD1 might be the D (5 bases). The CDR3 is made up of 16 amino acids. With 4 bases removed from V and 7 bases from J, the gap between germline ends came to 22 bases. From germline, CDR1 is SEHNR and CDR2 FQNEAQ (reference sequence).

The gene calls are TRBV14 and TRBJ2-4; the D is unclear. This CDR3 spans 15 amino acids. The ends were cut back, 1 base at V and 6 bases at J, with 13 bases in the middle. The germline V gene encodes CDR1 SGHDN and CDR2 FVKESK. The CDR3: CASSQGFRSLNIQYF. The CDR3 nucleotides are TGTGCCAGCAGCCAAGGTTTTCGGTCCTTAAACATTCAGTACTTC.

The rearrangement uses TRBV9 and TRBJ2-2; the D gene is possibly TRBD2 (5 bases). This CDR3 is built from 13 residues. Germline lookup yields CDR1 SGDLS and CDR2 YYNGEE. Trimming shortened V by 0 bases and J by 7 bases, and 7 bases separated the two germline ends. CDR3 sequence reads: CASSVVGVGELFF. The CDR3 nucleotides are TGTGCCAGCAGCGTAGTCGGGGTCGGGGAGCTGTTTTTT.

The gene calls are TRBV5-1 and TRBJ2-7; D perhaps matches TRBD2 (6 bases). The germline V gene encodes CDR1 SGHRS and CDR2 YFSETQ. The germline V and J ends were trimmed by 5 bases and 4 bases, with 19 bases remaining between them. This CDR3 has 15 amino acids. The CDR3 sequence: CASRYDREPRYEQYF. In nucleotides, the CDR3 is TGCGCCAGCAGGTACGACCGGGAGCCGAGGTACGAGCAGTACTTC.

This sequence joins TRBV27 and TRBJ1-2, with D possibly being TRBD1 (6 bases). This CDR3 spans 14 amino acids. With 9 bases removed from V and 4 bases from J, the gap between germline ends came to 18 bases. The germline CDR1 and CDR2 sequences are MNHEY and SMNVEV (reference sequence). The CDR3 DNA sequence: TGTGCCAGTAGGAGGACAGCCACATTCTATGGCTACACCTTC. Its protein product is CASRRTATFYGYTF.

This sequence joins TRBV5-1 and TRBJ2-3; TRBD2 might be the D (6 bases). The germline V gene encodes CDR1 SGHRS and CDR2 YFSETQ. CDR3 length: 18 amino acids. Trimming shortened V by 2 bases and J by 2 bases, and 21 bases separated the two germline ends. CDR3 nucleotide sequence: TGCGCCAGCAGCTTCCCCTCAATGGGGGGACCCAACACAGATACGCAGTATTTT. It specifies CASSFPSMGGPNTDTQYF.

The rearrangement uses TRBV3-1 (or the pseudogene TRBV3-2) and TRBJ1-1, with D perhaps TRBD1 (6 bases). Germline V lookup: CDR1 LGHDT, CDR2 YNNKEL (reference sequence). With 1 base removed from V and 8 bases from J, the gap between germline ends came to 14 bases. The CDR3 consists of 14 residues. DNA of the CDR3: TGTGCCAGCAGCCAAGCACAGGGAATAAAGGAAGCTTTCTTT. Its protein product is CASSQAQGIKEAFF.

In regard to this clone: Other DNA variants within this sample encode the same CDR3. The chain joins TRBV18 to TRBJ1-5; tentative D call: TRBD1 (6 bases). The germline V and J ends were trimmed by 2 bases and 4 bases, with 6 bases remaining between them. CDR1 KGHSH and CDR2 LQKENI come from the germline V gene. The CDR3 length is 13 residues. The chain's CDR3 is CASSPGQNQPQHF. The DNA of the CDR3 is TGTGCCAGCTCACCAGGACAGAATCAGCCCCAGCATTTT.

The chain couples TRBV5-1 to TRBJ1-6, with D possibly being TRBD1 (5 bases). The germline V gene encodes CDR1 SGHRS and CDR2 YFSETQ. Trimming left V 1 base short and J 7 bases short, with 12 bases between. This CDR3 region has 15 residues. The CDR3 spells CASSLYVGENSPLHF. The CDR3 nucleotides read TGCGCCAGCAGCTTGTACGTAGGGGAAAATTCACCCCTCCACTTT.

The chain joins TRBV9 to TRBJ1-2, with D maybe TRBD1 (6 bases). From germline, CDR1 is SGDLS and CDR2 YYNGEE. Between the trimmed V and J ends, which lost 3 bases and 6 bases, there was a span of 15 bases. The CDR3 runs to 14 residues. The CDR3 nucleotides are TGTGCCAGCAGCGGACACAGGGAAGGTAATGGCTACACCTTC. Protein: CASSGHREGNGYTF.

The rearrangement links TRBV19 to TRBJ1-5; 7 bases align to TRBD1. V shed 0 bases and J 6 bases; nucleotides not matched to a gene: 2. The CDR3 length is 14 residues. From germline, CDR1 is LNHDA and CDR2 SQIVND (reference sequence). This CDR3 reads CASSIETGFQPQHF. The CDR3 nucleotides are TGTGCCAGTAGTATAGAGACAGGGTTTCAGCCCCAGCATTTT.

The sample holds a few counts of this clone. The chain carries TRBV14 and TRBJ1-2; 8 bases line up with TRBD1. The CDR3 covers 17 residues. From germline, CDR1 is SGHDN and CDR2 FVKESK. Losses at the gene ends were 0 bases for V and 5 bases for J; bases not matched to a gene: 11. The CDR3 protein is CASSQDYDRGRRYGYTF. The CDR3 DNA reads TGTGCCAGCAGCCAAGATTACGACAGGGGACGTAGGTATGGCTACACCTTC. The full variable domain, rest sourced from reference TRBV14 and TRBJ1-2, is EAGVTQFPSHSVIEKGQTVTLRCDPISGHDNLYWYRRVMGKEIKFLLHFVKESKQDESGMPNNRFLAERTGGTYSTLKVQPAELEDSGVYFCASSQDYDRGRRYGYTFGSGTRLTVV.

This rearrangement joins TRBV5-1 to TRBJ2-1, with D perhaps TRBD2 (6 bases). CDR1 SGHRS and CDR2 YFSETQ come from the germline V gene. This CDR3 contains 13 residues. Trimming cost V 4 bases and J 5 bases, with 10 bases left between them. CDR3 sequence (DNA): TGCGCCAGCAGCAACACGGGGGACAATGAGCAGTTCTTC. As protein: CASSNTGDNEQFF.

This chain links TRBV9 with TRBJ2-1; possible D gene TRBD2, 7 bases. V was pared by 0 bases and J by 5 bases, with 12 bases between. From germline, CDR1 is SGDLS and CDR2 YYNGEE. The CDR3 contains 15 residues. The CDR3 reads CASSVVAGADNEQFF. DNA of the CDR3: TGTGCCAGCAGCGTAGTGGCGGGGGCGGACAATGAGCAGTTCTTC.

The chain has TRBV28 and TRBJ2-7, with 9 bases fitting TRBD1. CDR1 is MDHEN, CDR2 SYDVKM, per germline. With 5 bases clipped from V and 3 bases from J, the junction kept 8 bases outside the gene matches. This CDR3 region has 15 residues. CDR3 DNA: TGTGCCAGCAGTACCGATGACAGGGGGAGCTACGAGCAGTACTTC. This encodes CASSTDDRGSYEQYF.

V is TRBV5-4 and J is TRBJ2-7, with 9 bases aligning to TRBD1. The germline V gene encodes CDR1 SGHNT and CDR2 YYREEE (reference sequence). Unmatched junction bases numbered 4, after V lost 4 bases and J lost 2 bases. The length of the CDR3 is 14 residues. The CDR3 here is CASSLRDRAYEQYF. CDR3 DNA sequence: TGTGCCAGCAGCCTCCGGGACAGGGCCTACGAGCAGTACTTC. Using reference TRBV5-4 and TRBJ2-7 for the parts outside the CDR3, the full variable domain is ETGVTQSPTHLIKTRGQQVTLRCSSQSGHNTVSWYQQALGQGPQFIFQYYREEENGRGNFPPRFSGLQFPNYSSELNVNALELDDSALYLCASSLRDRAYEQYFGPGTRLTVT.

CDR3 sequence reads: CASSQDDRGQPYNEQFF. The CDR3 DNA reads as TGTGCCAGCAGCCAAGATGATAGAGGGCAACCTTACAATGAGCAGTTCTTC. The rearrangement links TRBV4-2 to TRBJ2-1; maybe TRBD2 (5 bases). From germline, CDR1 is LGHNA and CDR2 YNFKEQ. V lost 0 bases and J 4 bases, leaving 16 bases between the germline ends. CDR3 length: 17 amino acids.

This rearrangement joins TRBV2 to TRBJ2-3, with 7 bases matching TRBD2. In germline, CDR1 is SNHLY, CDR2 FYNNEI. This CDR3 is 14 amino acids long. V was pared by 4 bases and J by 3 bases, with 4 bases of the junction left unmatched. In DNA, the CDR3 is TGTGCCAGCAGTGCCGGGGGGTGGACAGATACGCAGTATTTT. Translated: CASSAGGWTDTQYF.

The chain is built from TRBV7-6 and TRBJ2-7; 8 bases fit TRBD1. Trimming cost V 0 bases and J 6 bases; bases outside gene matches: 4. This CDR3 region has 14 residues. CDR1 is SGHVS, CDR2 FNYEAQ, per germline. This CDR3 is CASSLAQGVSEQYF. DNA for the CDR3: TGTGCCAGCAGCTTAGCACAGGGGGTGAGCGAGCAGTACTTC. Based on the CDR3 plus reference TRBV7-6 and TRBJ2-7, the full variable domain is GAGVSQSPRYKVTKRGQDVALRCDPISGHVSLYWYRQALGQGPEFLTYFNYEAQQDKSGLPNDRFSAERPEGSISTLTIQRTEQRDSAMYRCASSLAQGVSEQYFGPGTRLTVT.

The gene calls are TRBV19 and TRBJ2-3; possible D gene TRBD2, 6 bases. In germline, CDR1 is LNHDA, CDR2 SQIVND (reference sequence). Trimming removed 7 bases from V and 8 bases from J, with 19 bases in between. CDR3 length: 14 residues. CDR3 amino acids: CASTGTGRTGTQYF. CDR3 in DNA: TGTGCCAGTACAGGGACTGGCCGAACGGGTACGCAGTATTTT.

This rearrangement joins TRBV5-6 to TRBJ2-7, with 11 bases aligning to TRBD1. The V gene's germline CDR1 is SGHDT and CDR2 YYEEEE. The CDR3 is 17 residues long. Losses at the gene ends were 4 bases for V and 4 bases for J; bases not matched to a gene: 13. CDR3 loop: CASSPITGTGGHYEQYF. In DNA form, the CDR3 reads TGTGCCAGCAGCCCAATTACCGGGACAGGGGGACATTACGAGCAGTACTTC. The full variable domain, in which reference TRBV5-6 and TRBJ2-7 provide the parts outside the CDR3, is DAGVTQSPTHLIKTRGQQVTLRCSPKSGHDTVSWYQQALGQGPQFIFQYYEEEERQRGNFPDRFSGHQFPNYSSELNVNALLLGDSALYLCASSPITGTGGHYEQYFGPGTRLTVT.

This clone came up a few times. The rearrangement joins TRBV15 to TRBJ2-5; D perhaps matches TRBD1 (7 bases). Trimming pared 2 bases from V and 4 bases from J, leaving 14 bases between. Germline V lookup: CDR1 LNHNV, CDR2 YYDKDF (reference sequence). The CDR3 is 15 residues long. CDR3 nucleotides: TGTGCCACCAGCAGACCCGGACAGGAGGGAGAGACCCAGTACTTC. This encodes CATSRPGQEGETQYF.

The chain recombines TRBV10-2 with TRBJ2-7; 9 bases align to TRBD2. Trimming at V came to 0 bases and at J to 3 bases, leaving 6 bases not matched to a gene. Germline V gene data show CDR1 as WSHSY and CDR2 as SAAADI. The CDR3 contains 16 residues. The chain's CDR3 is CASSESLGLANYEQYF. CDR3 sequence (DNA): TGCGCCAGCAGTGAGTCGTTGGGACTAGCTAACTACGAGCAGTACTTC.

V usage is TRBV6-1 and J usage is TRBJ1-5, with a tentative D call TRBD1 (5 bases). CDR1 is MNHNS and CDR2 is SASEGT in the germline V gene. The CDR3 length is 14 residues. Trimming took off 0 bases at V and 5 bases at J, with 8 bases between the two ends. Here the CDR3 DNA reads TGTGCCAGCAGTGAAGCAGGGGCCGATCAGCCCCAGCATTTT. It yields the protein CASSEAGADQPQHF.

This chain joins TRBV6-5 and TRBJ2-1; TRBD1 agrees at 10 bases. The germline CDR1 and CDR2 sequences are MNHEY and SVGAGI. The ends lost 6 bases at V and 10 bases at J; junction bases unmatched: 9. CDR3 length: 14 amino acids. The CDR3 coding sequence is TGTGCCAGCAGCTCCGGGACAGGGGTCCGGGAGCAGTTCTTC. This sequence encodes CASSSGTGVREQFF.